This T cell receptor beta chain is from a study of blood T cell repertoires in COVID-19. Data came from immunoSEQ multiplex PCR; TCRdb stores just in-frame clones and leaves some out. The table has some 44,000 clones, 92% seen once. This CDR3 contains 17 residues. Per the germline V gene, CDR1 is MDHEN and CDR2 is SYDVKM. V shed 5 bases, J shed 0 bases, and the junction held 13 bases outside the gene matches. By share of the sample, this clone is medium-sized. The chain employs TRBV28 and TRBJ2-7, with 7 bases aligning to TRBD2. Sequencing was carried out using peripheral blood. The sequence came from a human donor in a cohort sampled during active COVID-19. This CDR3 is CASSPARGGASSYEQYF. In DNA, the CDR3 is TGTGCCAGCAGTCCAGCCCGGGGAGGGGCCAGCTCCTACGAGCAGTACTTC.